The 21 T cell receptor beta chains below were found in one sample sequenced in a study of radiation and T cells in renal cell carcinoma. Measured with immunoSEQ multiplex PCR; TCRdb has only the in-frame clones, and not every one. The sample records tens of thousands of clones, approximately 83% being singletons. Sample time point: blood 2 weeks post-SBRT. Treatment here: 15 Gy SBRT to primary tumor, nephrectomy 4 weeks later. Here the sequenced sample was blood, taken from a patient whose treatment included radiotherapy and nephrectomy. These receptors all come from a woman aged 45-59 years with renal cell carcinoma.

CDR3 in amino acids: CASSLAVRYEQYF. The CDR3 DNA sequence: TGTGCCAGCAGCTTAGCCGTGCGCTACGAGCAGTACTTC. The V and J genes are TRBV7-2 and TRBJ2-7; no clear D. Germline V lookup: CDR1 SGHTA, CDR2 FQGNSA. The CDR3 extends over 13 amino acids. Trimming pared 0 bases from V and 3 bases from J, leaving 6 bases between.

The chain couples TRBV4-3 to TRBJ1-1; 9 positions match TRBD1. Germline loops: CDR1 LGHNA, CDR2 YSLEER. This CDR3 comprises 15 residues. J lost 4 bases, V lost 2 bases, and 5 bases had no gene match. The CDR3 protein is CASSQMTGGGTEAFF. CDR3 nucleotides: TGCGCCAGCAGCCAAATGACAGGGGGAGGCACTGAAGCTTTCTTT.

The chain is built from TRBV27 and TRBJ1-4; 7 nucleotides match TRBD1. Trimming at V came to 5 bases and at J to 4 bases, leaving 7 bases not matched to a gene. CDR1 and CDR2 (germline): MNHEY, SMNVEV (reference sequence). The CDR3 has 15 amino acids. The CDR3 here is CASSPTTGSNEKLFF. The CDR3 region has the DNA TGTGCCAGCAGTCCTACGACAGGGAGTAATGAAAAACTGTTTTTT.

CDR3 sequence: CASSPGQPNEQFF. The DNA of the CDR3 is TGCGCCAGCAGCCCTGGACAGCCCAATGAGCAGTTCTTC. The chain carries TRBV5-1 and TRBJ2-1; D may be TRBD1 (6 bases). CDR3 length: 13 amino acids. Between the trimmed V and J ends, which lost 4 bases and 6 bases, there was a span of 11 bases. The germline CDR1 and CDR2 sequences are SGHRS and YFSETQ.

This sequence joins TRBV2 and TRBJ1-2; D might be TRBD1 (5 bases). CDR3 length: 14 residues. CDR1 is SNHLY, CDR2 FYNNEI, per germline. V was shortened by 1 base and J by 3 bases, with 9 bases between the two germline ends. CDR3 DNA sequence: TGTGCCAGCAGTGAAGTAGGGGTCTACTATGGCTACACCTTC. Protein sequence: CASSEVGVYYGYTF.

This clone came up a few times. The chain couples TRBV6-4 to TRBJ2-6; no clear D. CDR3 length equals 15 residues. V lost 0 bases, J lost 0 bases, and 3 bases lay in between. The germline CDR1 and CDR2 sequences are MRHNA and SNTAGT. This CDR3 is CASSDSTSGANVLTF. The DNA of the CDR3 is TGTGCCAGCAGTGACTCTACCTCTGGGGCCAACGTCCTGACTTTC.

The chain is built from TRBV7-3 and TRBJ1-5; no firm D call. V lost 2 bases to trimming and J lost 9 bases, with 11 bases between them. The CDR3 length is 13 residues. From germline, CDR1 is SGHTA and CDR2 FQGTGA. The CDR3 DNA is TGTGCCAGCAGCTTAGGTTCTGGGTGGCCCCAGCATTTT. It is translated as CASSLGSGWPQHF.

Regarding this clone: A read error is likely, as this CDR3 ends without the conserved phenylalanine or tryptophan. The limits of the CDR3 on the DNA are not certain, so only TCRdb's listed CDR3 is given. The CDR3 sequence: CASSLDVGTAKP. The rearrangement uses TRBV11-2 and TRBJ2-7; the table assigns TRBD1, which was not confirmed against the DNA. Germline CDR1 and CDR2: SGHAT and FQNNGV. The CDR3 has 12 amino acids, counting both end residues.

Points on this clone: Additional DNA sequences in this sample encode the identical CDR3. The genes are TRBV7-2 and TRBJ2-7; D is unresolved. The V end lost 2 bases, the J end lost 4 bases, and 6 bases lay between the germline ends. This CDR3 is built from 12 residues. The germline V gene has CDR1 SGHTA and CDR2 FQGNSA. The CDR3 DNA sequence: TGTGCCAGCAGCTTATCCGCATACGAGCAGTACTTC. This sequence encodes CASSLSAYEQYF.

The chain joins TRBV15 to TRBJ1-3; 9 nucleotides align to TRBD1. V lost 0 bases, J lost 0 bases, and 9 bases stayed unmatched. Germline-derived CDR1 and CDR2 are LNHNV and YYDKDF (reference sequence). The CDR3 is made up of 19 amino acids. CDR3 nucleotides: TGTGCCACCAGCAGAGATGTGGGGGACAGGGCCTTCTCTGGAAACACCATATATTTT. Translated, it gives CATSRDVGDRAFSGNTIYF.

This rearrangement joins TRBV28 to TRBJ1-5; weak D call: TRBD1 (6 bases). Looked up from germline, CDR1 is MDHEN and CDR2 is SYDVKM. V lost 3 bases to trimming and J lost 9 bases, with 15 bases between them. The CDR3 spans 14 residues. The CDR3 sequence is CASSLGRGTGPQHF. Here the CDR3 DNA reads TGTGCCAGCAGTTTGGGCAGGGGAACGGGGCCCCAGCATTTT.

This clone was observed a single time. The chain is built from TRBV10-3 and TRBJ2-1, with D uncertain. This CDR3 contains 13 residues. V dropped 6 bases and J dropped 4 bases, with 10 bases sitting between them. In germline, CDR1 is ENHRY, CDR2 SYGVKD. This CDR3 is CAIRKTQYNEQFF. In nucleotides, the CDR3 is TGTGCCATCAGGAAGACTCAATACAATGAGCAGTTCTTC.

This chain joins TRBV9 and TRBJ2-7; 13 bases line up with TRBD2. The CDR3 runs 15 residues. After removal of 3 bases from V and 3 bases from J, the junction contained 3 bases not matched to a gene. The germline V gene encodes CDR1 SGDLS and CDR2 YYNGEE. CDR3 coding DNA: TGTGCCAGCAGCGCTGGACTAGCGGGGGTCTACGAGCAGTACTTC. Residues: CASSAGLAGVYEQYF. The whole variable domain, filled in from reference TRBV9 and TRBJ2-7, reads DSGVTQTPKHLITATGQRVTLRCSPRSGDLSVYWYQQSLDQGLQFLIQYYNGEERAKGNILERFSAQQFPDLHSELNLSSLELGDSALYFCASSAGLAGVYEQYFGPGTRLTVT.

The rearrangement joins TRBV7-2 to TRBJ1-3; D call uncertain. Germline V gene data show CDR1 as SGHTA and CDR2 as FQGNSA. The CDR3 loop spans 15 amino acids. V gave up 1 base and J gave up 2 bases, with 9 bases separating them. The DNA for the CDR3 is TGTGCCAGCAGCTTAGGACCGGGTACTGGAAACACCATATATTTT. It translates to CASSLGPGTGNTIYF.

V usage is TRBV7-8 and J usage is TRBJ1-6; D uncertain. This CDR3 contains 12 residues. V shed 0 bases and J shed 7 bases, with 1 base lying between them. The V gene's germline CDR1 is SGHVS and CDR2 FQNEAQ. The CDR3 spells CASSLANSPLHF. The DNA for the CDR3 is TGTGCCAGCAGCTTAGCGAATTCACCCCTCCACTTT. The full variable domain, in which reference TRBV7-8 and TRBJ1-6 provide the parts outside the CDR3, is GAGVSQSPRYKVAKRGQDVALRCDPISGHVSLFWYQQALGQGPEFLTYFQNEAQLDKSGLPSDRFFAERPEGSVSTLKIQRTQQEDSAVYLCASSLANSPLHFGNGTRLTVT.

V usage is TRBV4-3 and J usage is TRBJ2-1; 10 positions match TRBD2. The CDR3 runs to 15 residues. The germline CDR1 and CDR2 sequences are LGHNA and YSLEER. V shed 5 bases, J shed 7 bases, and the junction held 8 bases outside the gene matches. CDR3 nucleotides: TGCGCCAGCAGCGTCACTAGCGGGATTGAGAATGAGCAGTTCTTC. Translated, it gives CASSVTSGIENEQFF.

The chain has TRBV5-1 and TRBJ2-7, with D hard to call. The length of the CDR3 is 13 residues. The germline V gene has CDR1 SGHRS and CDR2 YFSETQ. Trimming cost V 7 bases and J 6 bases, with 17 bases left between them. Here the CDR3 DNA reads TGCGCCAGCTCCCCCACTCTCCATACCGAGCAGTACTTC. Its protein is CASSPTLHTEQYF.

J is TRBJ2-5 and V is TRBV30; no firm D call. Germline V gene data show CDR1 as GTSNPN and CDR2 as SVGIG (reference sequence). V lost 3 bases and J 2 bases, leaving 13 bases between the germline ends. The CDR3 length is 14 residues. The CDR3 sequence: CAWSKLTQQETQYF. CDR3 nucleotide sequence: TGTGCCTGGAGCAAACTCACCCAGCAAGAGACCCAGTACTTC.

The V gene is TRBV11-2, the J gene TRBJ2-1, with 8 bases matching TRBD2. The germline V gene has CDR1 SGHAT and CDR2 FQNNGV. The CDR3 is made up of 13 amino acids. V was clipped by 5 bases and J by 6 bases; unmatched bases: 3. As DNA, the CDR3 is TGTGCCAGCAGCCCCGGGGGGGGCAATGAGCAGTTCTTC. This translates into CASSPGGGNEQFF.

In DNA form, the CDR3 reads TGTGCCAGCAGTTTATCCTCTACCAGCGGGGAGCTGTTTTTT. Protein product: CASSLSSTSGELFF. The chain is built from TRBV27 and TRBJ2-2; D gene ambiguous. The germline V gene encodes CDR1 MNHEY and CDR2 SMNVEV (reference sequence). The CDR3 spans 14 residues. The V end lost 0 bases, the J end lost 7 bases, and 9 bases lay between the germline ends.

V is TRBV5-3 and J is TRBJ2-7; 9 bases agree with TRBD2. TRBV5-3 carries the ORF label, with uncertain function. V shed 4 bases and J 3 bases; nucleotides not matched to a gene: 8. This CDR3 has 15 residues. The CDR3 protein is CARSPGTSPYYEQYF. CDR3 sequence (DNA): TGTGCCAGAAGCCCCGGGACTAGCCCCTACTACGAGCAGTACTTC.